This T cell receptor beta chain was captured by sequencing in a study of T cell clones after liver transplantation. Study in general: TCRbeta sequencing after a pre-transplant mixed lymphocyte reaction identified graft-donor-reactive clones, later tracked in post-transplant blood. Samples came pre-transplant, pre-randomization before withdrawal, and post-randomization after withdrawal ended.

Germline V gene sequence: CDR1 SGHTA, CDR2 FQGTGA. CDR3 length: 14 residues. The V end lost 3 bases, the J end lost 4 bases, and 9 bases lay between the germline ends. Some clones are missing from TCRdb's copy, which holds only in-frame ones; the method was immunoSEQ multiplex PCR. The table includes approximately 100,000 clones, 82% detected once. The source is a human donor who received a liver transplant. This rearrangement joins TRBV7-3 to TRBJ2-2; unclear D gene. The sample consisted of CD4+ T cells from blood, taken before liver transplant. The DNA of the CDR3 is TGTGCCAGCAGCTTCGGCGACACCACCGGGGAGCTGTTTTTT. As protein: CASSFGDTTGELFF.